This entry describes one TCR beta chain. Its antigen is unknown. These data belong to a study of T cell clonotyping in hematopoietic cell transplantation. Study-wide findings and caveats: At the given depth, recipient repertoires were over 97% de novo clonotypes. After transplant, recipient diversity fell while pathologically expanded clonotypes grew through day 180.

Profiled with immunoSEQ multiplex PCR; TCRdb holds only in-frame clones, not every one. In the table there are tens of thousands of clones, approximately 94% of which are singletons. This CDR3 has 16 residues. Looked up from germline, CDR1 is SGHVS and CDR2 is FQNEAQ. Trimming removed 5 bases at V and 4 bases at J, with 18 bases between. Sequencing was performed on peripheral blood mononuclear cells. The V gene is TRBV7-8, the J gene TRBJ2-4; D unresolved. This receptor was obtained from a woman aged 45-65 years in good health. Some clones in this sample may be carry-over from other donors' samples. The chain's CDR3 is CASSKAVTPEKNIQYF. The CDR3 DNA reads TGTGCCAGCAGCAAAGCCGTAACGCCAGAAAAAAACATTCAGTACTTC. The full variable domain, rest sourced from reference TRBV7-8 and TRBJ2-4, is GAGVSQSPRYKVAKRGQDVALRCDPISGHVSLFWYQQALGQGPEFLTYFQNEAQLDKSGLPSDRFFAERPEGSVSTLKIQRTQQEDSAVYLCASSKAVTPEKNIQYFGAGTRLSVL.